This T cell receptor beta chain was documented in a study of post-analysis software for immune sequencing data (dated by TCRdb to 2015 to 2017). General notes on the study: Disease courses on record covered relapsing-remitting, secondary progressive and progressive-relapsing multiple sclerosis, though some patients had no subtype annotation. The multiple sclerosis patient repertoires were compared with around ten previously published healthy control repertoires from donors aged roughly 6 to 25 years. A subset of samples was prepared in parallel using single-end sample barcoding, then pooled and co-amplified after Illumina adapter ligation. Paper-wide results and their limitations: Strong co-clustering of samples prepared in the same batch was shown by direct clustering with F measure, prompting a batch-effect correction. The control group was slightly older than the multiple sclerosis patient group. Significantly lower normalized Chao1 diversity was found in multiple sclerosis patients than in controls, suggesting substantial peripheral T-cell clonal expansion.

To demonstrate the VDJtools post-analysis software, TCR beta repertoires were profiled from the peripheral blood of about 14 young patients with multiple sclerosis. The multiple sclerosis patients were children and adolescents ranging in age from 6 to 15 years. Library creation used PCR. Sequencing relied on an Illumina HiSeq 2500. To reduce PCR and sequencing biases, unique molecular identifiers were incorporated into the TCR beta cDNA libraries. Per 1 to 10 million input T cells, some 500,000 cDNA molecules were obtained, such that each molecule approximated one T cell. The same protocol used for the earlier healthy control dataset was applied to prepare and sequence the patient libraries. Samples belonging to the same batch were prepared together, multiplexed and sequenced on a shared HiSeq lane. From the authors' description of their analysis: Raw barcoded reads were processed with MIGEC, discarding single-read molecular identifier groups before consensus assembly and CDR3 extraction. VDJtools was used for post-analysis of the clonotype tables, and diversity was normalized by down-sampling every dataset to the size of the smallest sample. In repertoire overlap clustering, CDR3 amino acid sequences, but not nucleotide sequences, were matched to correct batch-related cross-sample contamination. TCRdb itself trimmed the public reads at Q25 with fastp, ran MiXCR and retained productive beta chains. Records with the same CDR3 protein are collapsed into one entry carrying the most frequent genes and DNA. It is TCRdb's table, rather than the study itself, that gives the V and J calls and clone size. Counted in this sample were around 500,000 distinct CDR3 sequences; 30% to 40% of them appeared once. Of the sample, approximately 6% is held by the ten largest clones.

This clonotype was recorded a few times. Its antigen target is currently unknown. The record has no base qualities; no much larger clone is one base away. This receptor was obtained from a girl aged 2 to 17 with multiple sclerosis. Sequencing used blood.

The DNA reads TGTGCCAGCAGCTTGAGATGGGATGGCTACACCTTC. The resulting protein is CASSLRWDGYTF. This sequence uses TRBV7-2 and TRBJ1-2; no D gene is confidently identified. V is pared back by 3 bases and J by 6 bases, with 8 bases lying between the germline termini. For CDR1 and CDR2, the germline V gene lists SGHTA and FQGNSA. From its cysteine to its phenylalanine, the CDR3 spans 12 amino acids. CDR3 DNA only is kept here, 36 bases in frame from base 1.